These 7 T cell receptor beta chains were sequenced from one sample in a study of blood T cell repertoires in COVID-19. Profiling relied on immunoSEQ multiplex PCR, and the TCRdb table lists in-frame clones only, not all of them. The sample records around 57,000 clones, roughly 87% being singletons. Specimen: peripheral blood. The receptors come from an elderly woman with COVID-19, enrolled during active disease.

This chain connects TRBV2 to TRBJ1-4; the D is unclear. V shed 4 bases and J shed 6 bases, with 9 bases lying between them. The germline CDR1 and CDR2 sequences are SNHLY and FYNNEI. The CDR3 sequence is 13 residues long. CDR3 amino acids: CASSVLGYEKLFF. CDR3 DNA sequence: TGTGCCAGCAGTGTACTAGGGTATGAAAAACTGTTTTTT.

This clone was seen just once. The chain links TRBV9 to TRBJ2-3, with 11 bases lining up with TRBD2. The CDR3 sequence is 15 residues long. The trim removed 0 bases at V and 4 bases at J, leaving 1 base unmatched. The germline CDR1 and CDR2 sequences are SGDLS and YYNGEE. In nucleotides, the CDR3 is TGTGCCAGCAGCGTAGTAGCGGGGGGGCCAGATACGCAGTATTTT. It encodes CASSVVAGGPDTQYF.

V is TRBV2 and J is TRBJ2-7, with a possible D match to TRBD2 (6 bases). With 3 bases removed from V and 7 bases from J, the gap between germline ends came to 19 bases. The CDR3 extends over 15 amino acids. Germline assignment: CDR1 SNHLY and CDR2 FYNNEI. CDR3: CASSDRGGITLEQYF. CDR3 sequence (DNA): TGTGCCAGCAGTGATAGGGGAGGCATTACCCTGGAGCAGTACTTC.

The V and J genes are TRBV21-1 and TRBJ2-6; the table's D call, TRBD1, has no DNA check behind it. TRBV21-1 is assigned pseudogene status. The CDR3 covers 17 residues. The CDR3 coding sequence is TGTGCCAGCAGCAAGGGACAGGGGGCGCCTGGGGCCAACGTCCTGACTTTC. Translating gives CASSKGQGAPGANVLTF.

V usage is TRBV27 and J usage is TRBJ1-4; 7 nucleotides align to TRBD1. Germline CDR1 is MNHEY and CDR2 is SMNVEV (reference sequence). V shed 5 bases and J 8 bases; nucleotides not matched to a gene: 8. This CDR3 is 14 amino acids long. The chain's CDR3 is CASSRGAGGEKLFF. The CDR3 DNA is TGTGCCAGCAGTAGGGGGGCAGGGGGAGAAAAACTGTTTTTT. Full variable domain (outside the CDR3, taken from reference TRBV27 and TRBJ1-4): EAQVTQNPRYLITVTGKKLTVTCSQNMNHEYMSWYRQDPGLGLRQIYYSMNVEVTDKGDVPEGYKVSRKEKRNFPLILESPSPNQTSLYFCASSRGAGGEKLFFGSGTQLSVL.

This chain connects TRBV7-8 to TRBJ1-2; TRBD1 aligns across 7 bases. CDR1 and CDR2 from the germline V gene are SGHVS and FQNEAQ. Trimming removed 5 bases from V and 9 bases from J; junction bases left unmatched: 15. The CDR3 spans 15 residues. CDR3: CASSEEGARRVSYTF. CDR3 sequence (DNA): TGTGCCAGCAGCGAAGAGGGGGCCAGGCGTGTTAGCTACACCTTC.

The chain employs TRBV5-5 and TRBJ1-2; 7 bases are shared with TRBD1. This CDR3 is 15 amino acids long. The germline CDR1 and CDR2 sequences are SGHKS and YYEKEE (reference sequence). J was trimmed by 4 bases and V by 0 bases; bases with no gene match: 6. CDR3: CASSLGDSFSYGYTF. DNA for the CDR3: TGTGCCAGCAGCTTGGGGGACAGCTTCAGCTATGGCTACACCTTC.